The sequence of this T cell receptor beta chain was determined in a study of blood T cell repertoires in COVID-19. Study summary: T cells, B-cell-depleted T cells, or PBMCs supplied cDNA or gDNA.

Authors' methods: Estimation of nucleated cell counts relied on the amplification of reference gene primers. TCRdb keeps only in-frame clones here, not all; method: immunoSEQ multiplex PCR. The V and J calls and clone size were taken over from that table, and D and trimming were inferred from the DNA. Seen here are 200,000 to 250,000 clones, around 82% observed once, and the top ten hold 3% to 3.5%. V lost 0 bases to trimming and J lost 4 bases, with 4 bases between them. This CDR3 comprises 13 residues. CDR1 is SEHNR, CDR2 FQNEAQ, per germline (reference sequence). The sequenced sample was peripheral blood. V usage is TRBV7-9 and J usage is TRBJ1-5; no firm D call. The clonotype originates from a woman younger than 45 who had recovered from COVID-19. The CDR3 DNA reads TGTGCCAGCAGCTTAGCCAGTAATCAGCCCCAGCATTTT. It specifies CASSLASNQPQHF.